The 17 T cell receptor beta chains below come from one sample, sequenced in a study of blood T cell repertoires in COVID-19. The method was immunoSEQ multiplex PCR; TCRdb's version includes in-frame clones alone and lacks a portion of them. This table holds 390,000 or so clones, almost 90% found once. Sample: peripheral blood. These receptor sequences come from a man aged 18-30 years with active or convalescent COVID-19.

This chain connects TRBV10-3 to TRBJ2-7, with 10 bases lining up with TRBD1. Germline CDR1 and CDR2: ENHRY and SYGVKD. V shed 5 bases and J 0 bases; nucleotides not matched to a gene: 4. CDR3 length equals 15 residues. The CDR3 region is CAISPGTGASYEQYF. DNA for the CDR3: TGTGCCATCAGTCCCGGGACAGGGGCCTCCTACGAGCAGTACTTC.

This chain joins TRBV25-1 and TRBJ1-4, with no clear D. Germline CDR1 MGHDK, CDR2 SYGVNS. Trimming shortened V by 5 bases and J by 7 bases, and 20 bases separated the two germline ends. This CDR3 is 16 amino acids long. CDR3 sequence: CASSPHLRAGSEKLFF. The CDR3, as DNA: TGTGCCAGCAGTCCTCACCTACGGGCGGGGAGTGAAAAACTGTTTTTT.

The chain has TRBV7-3 and TRBJ2-7, with 8 nucleotides matching TRBD1. J lost 2 bases, V lost 5 bases, and 8 bases had no gene match. This CDR3 spans 15 amino acids. Germline-derived CDR1 and CDR2 are SGHTA and FQGTGA. CDR3 sequence (DNA): TGTGCCAGCAGCCCTACAGGGGGAGTCCCCTACGAGCAGTACTTC. This codes for CASSPTGGVPYEQYF.

Here the CDR3 reads CASSFVGDYGYTF. CDR3 DNA: TGTGCCAGCAGCTTCGTCGGGGACTATGGCTACACCTTC. This chain connects TRBV7-9 to TRBJ1-2, with unresolved D. V lost 3 bases and J lost 3, with 8 bases in between. CDR1 is SEHNR, CDR2 FQNEAQ, per germline (reference sequence). The CDR3 sequence is 13 residues long.

The chain recombines TRBV19 with TRBJ1-1; D gene uncertain. Germline V CDR1 and CDR2: LNHDA, SQIVND (reference sequence). This CDR3 has 15 amino acids. Trimming stripped 3 bases from V and 1 base from J, with 12 bases between. The CDR3 sequence is CASSIGGRRNTEAFF. The CDR3 nucleotides read TGTGCCAGTAGTATTGGAGGGAGGCGGAACACTGAAGCTTTCTTT.

This clone has a single count. V is TRBV7-2 and J is TRBJ1-2; D possibly corresponds to TRBD1 (5 bases). V was clipped by 4 bases and J by 3 bases, with 12 bases between them. In germline, CDR1 is SGHTA, CDR2 FQGNSA. The CDR3 sequence is 14 residues long. DNA of the CDR3: TGTGCCAGCAGCTCCCTCGACAGTTACTATGGCTACACCTTC. It yields the protein CASSSLDSYYGYTF.

V usage is TRBV5-5 and J usage is TRBJ1-5; tentative D call: TRBD1 (6 bases). Germline CDR1 reads SGHKS; CDR2 reads YYEKEE (reference sequence). Trimming removed 1 base from V and 7 bases from J, with 24 bases in between. This CDR3 contains 18 residues. For the CDR3, the DNA is TGTGCCAGCAGCTTGTCTTTGACGGCAGCGACTACAGGGCAGCCCCAGCATTTT. Its protein is CASSLSLTAATTGQPQHF.

This rearrangement joins TRBV28 to TRBJ1-4, with a weak D call TRBD1 (5 bases). V was shortened by 2 bases and J by 10 bases, with 14 bases between the two germline ends. The CDR3 is 14 amino acids. The germline V gene has CDR1 MDHEN and CDR2 SYDVKM. The CDR3 reads CASSLNPPGGKLFF. CDR3 bases: TGTGCCAGCAGTTTAAACCCCCCGGGGGGAAAACTGTTTTTT.

The V gene is TRBV18, the J gene TRBJ2-3; 7 bases fit TRBD2. Germline V CDR1 and CDR2: KGHSH, LQKENI. The V segment lost 0 bases and the J segment 1 base; nucleotides outside the gene matches: 4. The CDR3 contains 16 residues. The CDR3 nucleotides read TGTGCCAGCTCACCACCAGGCGGGGGAGGCACAGATACGCAGTATTTT. This encodes CASSPPGGGGTDTQYF.

The genes are TRBV7-9 and TRBJ1-1; a possible D gene is TRBD1 (5 bases). This CDR3 region has 16 residues. From germline, CDR1 is SEHNR and CDR2 FQNEAQ (reference sequence). V was clipped by 5 bases and J by 0 bases, with 16 bases between them. CDR3 amino acids: CASSQAVVRVNTEAFF. The DNA for the CDR3 is TGTGCCAGCAGCCAGGCGGTTGTCAGGGTGAACACTGAAGCTTTCTTT.

The rearrangement uses TRBV9 and TRBJ1-6; 9 bases fit TRBD1. Germline CDR1 SGDLS, CDR2 YYNGEE. The CDR3 covers 17 residues. Unmatched junction bases numbered 9, after V lost 6 bases and J lost 2 bases. The CDR3 DNA reads as TGTGCCAGCAACGAAGGACAGGGGTTCCCCTATAATTCACCCCTCCACTTT. It is translated as CASNEGQGFPYNSPLHF.

This chain joins TRBV28 and TRBJ1-1, with a weak D call TRBD1 (5 bases). The CDR3 covers 18 residues. CDR1 is MDHEN, CDR2 SYDVKM, per germline. V gave up 5 bases and J gave up 0 bases, with 22 bases separating them. Here the CDR3 DNA reads TGTGCCAGCAGTCCTCCGCGGAGGCGGGAGGGGATGAACACTGAAGCTTTCTTT. This encodes CASSPPRRREGMNTEAFF.

To note about this clone: Other DNA sequences within the sample encode an identical CDR3. The rearrangement joins TRBV28 to TRBJ1-3, with D possibly TRBD1 on 5 matching bases. The V end lost 7 bases, the J end lost 2 bases, and 12 bases lay between the germline ends. The CDR3 runs 14 residues. The germline gives CDR1 MDHEN, CDR2 SYDVKM. CDR3 in DNA: TGTGCCAGCACCACCGGGGGTACTGGAAACACCATATATTTT. Encoded protein: CASTTGGTGNTIYF. The full variable domain, rest sourced from reference TRBV28 and TRBJ1-3, is DVKVTQSSRYLVKRTGEKVFLECVQDMDHENMFWYRQDPGLGLRLIYFSYDVKMKEKGDIPEGYSVSREKKERFSLILESASTNQTSMYLCASTTGGTGNTIYFGEGSWLTVV.

The chain couples TRBV6-6 to TRBJ1-1; D remains unclear. The CDR3 has 14 residues. Germline V gives CDR1 MNHNY, CDR2 SVGAGI (reference sequence). Trimming cost V 11 bases and J 1 base, with 17 bases left between them. The CDR3 is CAHEALLGNTEAFF. Here the CDR3 DNA reads TGTGCCCACGAGGCCCTTCTGGGGAACACTGAAGCTTTCTTT.

V usage is TRBV6-5 and J usage is TRBJ1-1; no clear D. The CDR3 sequence is 12 residues long. V was cut by 2 bases and J by 5 bases, with 6 bases left in between. Germline CDR1 MNHEY, CDR2 SVGAGI. CDR3 sequence: CASSYGGTEAFF. DNA for the CDR3: TGTGCCAGCAGTTACGGCGGGACTGAAGCTTTCTTT.

This clone was counted once. In the same sample, other DNA sequences code for this CDR3. The chain combines TRBV7-2 with TRBJ1-5, with D possibly TRBD1 on 6 matching bases. Trimming took off 3 bases at V and 0 bases at J, with 9 bases between the two ends. Germline V CDR1 and CDR2: SGHTA, FQGNSA. The CDR3 runs 15 residues. CDR3 residues: CASSLRGHSNQPQHF. The CDR3 DNA reads TGTGCCAGCAGCTTGAGGGGACATAGCAATCAGCCCCAGCATTTT.

The chain joins TRBV7-9 to TRBJ2-7; the D gene is possibly TRBD1 (6 bases). There are 15 residues in the CDR3. Trimming removed 5 bases from V and 2 bases from J, with 16 bases in between. Germline CDR1 reads SEHNR; CDR2 reads FQNEAQ (reference sequence). CDR3 coding DNA: TGTGCCAGCAGCATCACAGGGACCCTAACCTACGAGCAGTACTTC. Translation: CASSITGTLTYEQYF.